This T cell receptor beta chain stems from a study of T cells in tuberculosis. Profiled with immunoSEQ multiplex PCR; TCRdb holds only in-frame clones, not every one. The sample has fewer than 35,000 clones, around 94% seen once. V was clipped by 3 bases and J by 6 bases; unmatched bases: 9. The CDR3 runs 18 residues. Germline V CDR1 and CDR2: SGDLS, YYNGEE. The sequenced sample was PBMCs. The receptor was derived from a donor aged 10 to 29 with latent tuberculosis or without tuberculosis infection. This chain uses TRBV9 with TRBJ2-1; TRBD2 matches 16 bases. The CDR3 sequence: CASSGGLAGGPFGNEQFF. The CDR3, as DNA: TGTGCCAGCAGCGGGGGACTAGCGGGAGGGCCGTTTGGCAATGAGCAGTTCTTC. Complete variable domain (other parts from reference TRBV9 and TRBJ2-1): DSGVTQTPKHLITATGQRVTLRCSPRSGDLSVYWYQQSLDQGLQFLIQYYNGEERAKGNILERFSAQQFPDLHSELNLSSLELGDSALYFCASSGGLAGGPFGNEQFFGPGTRLTVL.